This is a list of T cell receptor beta chains from one sample in a study of T cell responses to AZD1222 COVID-19 vaccine. Assay used: immunoSEQ multiplex PCR; TCRdb lists only in-frame clones, some missing. The profile covers over 130,000 clones, with about 90% appearing a single time and roughly 7.5% taken by the ten largest. The sample consisted of peripheral blood, taken 28 days after the second dose of the MenACWY control vaccine. Receptors were obtained from an adult who received the MenACWY meningococcal vaccine as a control. The CDR3 runs from the conserved cysteine through the conserved F or W. D genes are given only for firm matches. Clone size, where shown, is once, few, many, or a class for clones that have expanded.

TRBJ1-6 | . | . | TRBV30 | CAWQGPILPLHF | TGTGCCTGGCAGGGCCCAATTCTACCCCTCCACTTT
TRBJ2-1 | . | . | TRBV15 | CATSRSENEQFF | TGTGCCACCAGCAGAAGTGAGAATGAGCAGTTCTTC
TRBJ2-5 | . | . | TRBV7-2 | CASSPLRETQYF | TGTGCCAGCAGCCCACTCAGGGAGACCCAGTACTTC
TRBJ1-4 | . | . | TRBV19 | CASSIDPGATNEKLFF | TGTGCCAGTAGTATAGACCCAGGCGCAACTAATGAAAAACTGTTTTTT
TRBJ1-2 | . | TRBD1 | TRBV2 | CASSEKTGGHGYTF | TGTGCCAGCAGTGAAAAGACAGGGGGCCATGGCTACACCTTC
TRBJ2-7 | . | . | TRBV7-6 | CASSLTQIDKQYF | TGTGCCAGCAGCTTAACGCAAATCGATAAGCAGTACTTC
TRBJ2-4 | . | TRBD1 | TRBV7-2 | CASSRRDRGAKNIQYF | TGTGCCAGCAGCCGGCGGGACAGGGGTGCCAAAAACATTCAGTACTTC
TRBJ2-1 | . | . | TRBV5-1 | CASSRDSMDYNEQFF | TGCGCCAGCAGCAGGGACTCCATGGACTACAATGAGCAGTTCTTC
TRBJ1-3 | . | . | TRBV18 | CASSPVAAGNTIYF | TGTGCCAGCTCACCTGTAGCCGCAGGAAACACCATATATTTT
TRBJ2-2 | . | TRBD1 | TRBV19 | CASSTRGGGTGELFF | TGTGCCAGTAGTACCCGAGGGGGCGGCACCGGGGAGCTGTTTTTT
TRBJ2-3 | . | TRBD2 | TRBV5-1 | CASSVLAGVTDTQYF | TGCGCCAGCAGCGTACTAGCGGGAGTTACAGATACGCAGTATTTT
TRBJ2-7 | . | TRBD2 | TRBV9 | CASSRGEGLVEQYF | TGTGCCAGCAGCAGAGGGGAGGGACTAGTCGAGCAGTACTTC
TRBJ1-5 | once | . | TRBV27 | CASSDSTGWNQPQHF | TGTGCCAGCAGTGACTCGACAGGATGGAATCAGCCCCAGCATTTT
TRBJ1-4 | . | . | TRBV25-1 | CASTQSEKLFF | TGTGCCAGCACCCAATCGGAAAAACTGTTTTTT
TRBJ1-5 | . | . | TRBV6-5 | CASKGNQPQHF | TGTGCCAGCAAGGGCAATCAGCCCCAGCATTTT
TRBJ2-3 | once | . | TRBV5-1 | CASSTGDFTDTQYF | TGCGCCAGCAGCACGGGGGACTTCACAGATACGCAGTATTTT
TRBJ1-4 | . | . | TRBV11-1 | CASSAGSYEKLFF | TGTGCCAGCAGCGCGGGCTCTTATGAAAAACTGTTTTTT
TRBJ2-7 | . | . | TRBV28 | CASSETRAVYEQYF | TGTGCCAGCAGTGAAACACGGGCCGTATACGAGCAGTACTTC
TRBJ1-5 | . | TRBD1 | TRBV24-1 | CATSDPRTGYNQPQHF | TGTGCCACCAGTGATCCCCGGACAGGGTACAATCAGCCCCAGCATTTT
TRBJ2-5 | . | . | TRBV2 | CASSGTGEETQYF | TGTGCCAGCAGTGGAACCGGAGAAGAGACCCAGTACTTC
TRBJ2-7 | . | TRBD1 | TRBV9 | CASSVEGGGEQYF | TGTGCCAGCAGCGTAGAAGGGGGCGGGGAGCAGTACTTC
TRBJ1-1 | . | . | TRBV2 | CASSETGANTEAFF | TGTGCCAGCAGTGAGACCGGGGCGAACACTGAAGCTTTCTTT
TRBJ1-4 | . | TRBD1 | TRBV27 | CASSKGAWSEKLFF | TGTGCCAGCAGTAAGGGGGCTTGGAGTGAAAAACTGTTTTTT
TRBJ1-1 | . | . | TRBV19 | CASSRGEAFF | TGTGCCAGTAGCCGGGGGGAAGCTTTCTTT
TRBJ2-5 | . | TRBD1 | TRBV2 | CASSQGALETQYF | TGTGCCAGCAGCCAGGGGGCCTTGGAGACCCAGTACTTC
TRBJ1-2 | . | . | TRBV28 | CATARAGRGYTF | TGTGCCACCGCTCGGGCAGGACGTGGCTACACCTTC
TRBJ2-5 | . | . | TRBV7-9 | CASSDPQDYQETQYF | TGTGCCAGCAGCGACCCCCAGGACTATCAAGAGACCCAGTACTTC